This TCR beta chain was captured by sequencing in a study of PD-1 blockade in classical Hodgkin lymphoma (dated by TCRdb to the early 2020s). With respect to the entire study: Nivolumab dosing was 3 mg/kg intravenously every 2 weeks, continuing until either disease progression or unacceptable toxicity. To define a peripheral blood immune signature of response to PD-1 blockade in classical Hodgkin lymphoma, the study combined TCR beta sequencing with CyTOF. Study-wide findings and limitations: Lower diversity was observed in patients in whom nivolumab was started less than 1 year after ASCT, and these patients were excluded from later analyses so that confounding by immune reconstitution would be avoided. CD4+ but not CD8+ TCR diversity rose significantly by C4D1 (p=0.0027 vs p=0.16), most apparent in complete responders (p=0.02). Only a single clinical trial cohort was studied, and what caused the repertoire differences, possibly disease activity or prior therapy, remained undefined. Newly diagnosed patients were reported to have lower baseline TCR diversity than healthy donors, and relapsed/refractory patients were reported to have lower baseline TCR diversity still. Trial patients with a complete response had baseline diversity similar to that of newly diagnosed patients, while partial responders and progressors had significantly lower diversity.

The Qiagen DNeasy kit was used to extract genomic DNA both from unsorted PBMCs and from the negatively selected CD4+ and CD8+ fractions. TCR beta CDR3 regions were amplified by immunoSEQ multiplex PCR using primers annealing to V and J segments. A synthetic immune receptor repertoire was used to minimize amplification bias, and any residual bias was removed computationally once sequencing was done. Processing in the source paper ran as follows. Custom Python scripts were used to quantify repertoire diversity as the Shannon entropy index. The unsorted, CD4+ and CD8+ repertoires were each analyzed separately, with the exception of combined analyses, where CD4+ and CD8+ sequences were merged in silico. A clone counted as expanded when the clone's frequency after treatment rose at least 2-fold relative to C1D1, and clones undetected at baseline were given a pseudocount of 0.5. Clones with 0 or 1 copy at C1D1 were classified as singleton clones, and clones with 2 or more copies were classified as non-singleton clones. Clones expanded in unsorted samples were annotated as CD4+, CD8+ or unknown by matching protein sequences in sorted samples from the same patient. Wilcoxon tests on paired samples were used to test diversity changes from C1D1 to C4D1. TCRdb mirrors the immuneACCESS table, restricted to in-frame sequences. Some clones are absent from its copies; in checked studies, under half trace to an unresolved V gene, and the reason for the others is unknown. The V and J calls and the clone size are those of that table, but D and trimming were determined from the DNA. This sample holds about 17,000 clones; roughly 65% were observed only once. The ten largest clones capture 7.8% of the sample.

According to the study, the label for this sample's time point signals: cycle 4 day 1 (C4D1), after more than 5 weeks of nivolumab. Relapse after autologous stem cell transplantation had occurred in all trial patients, and cohorts A, B and C were distinguished by prior brentuximab vedotin exposure. The trial cohort was composed of under 70 patients with relapsed/refractory classical Hodgkin lymphoma, for whom complete response, partial response or progressive disease was recorded as best overall response. Single-agent nivolumab was administered to trial patients in the multi-cohort phase II CheckMate 205 trial. An independent review committee assessed best overall response by applying the 2007 International Working Group response criteria. Trial PBMCs were collected immediately before nivolumab initiation (C1D1) and during therapy at cycle 2 day 1 and cycle 4 day 1. Peripheral blood was collected in 8 mL Vacutainer Cell Preparation Tubes, from which PBMCs were isolated by centrifugation and then cryopreserved.

With regard to this clone: Its target antigen remains unknown. Nothing much larger sits one base from this clone, and base qualities are not available.

The cysteine opens and the phenylalanine closes a CDR3 of 15 amino acids. Only the CDR3 part of the read is kept: 45 bases, read in frame from the first base. V and J are trimmed by 1 base and 4 bases, and the gene matches miss 4 bases of the junction. In the germline V gene, CDR1 corresponds to SGHAT and CDR2 to FQNNGV. The chain is assembled from TRBV11-2 and TRBJ2-7, with 10 middle bases fitting TRBD2. The material was peripheral blood mononuclear cells (PBMCs), obtained before the fourth cycle of nivolumab. The receptor's source is a human donor with classical Hodgkin lymphoma. Here the CDR3 is given as CASSLGASGGYEQYF. The nucleotide sequence is TGTGCCAGCAGCTTAGGGGCTAGCGGGGGTTACGAGCAGTACTTC.